Below, 23 T cell receptor beta chains from the same sample are listed, as sequenced in a study of blood T cell repertoires in COVID-19. Repertoires were generated with immunoSEQ multiplex PCR, while TCRdb's copy carries only in-frame clones and drops some. Of 170,000 or so clones in the sample, 83% were seen once. The material sequenced was peripheral blood. These receptor sequences come from a human donor in a cohort sampled during active COVID-19.

The genes are TRBV25-1 and TRBJ1-4; weak D call: TRBD1 (5 bases). The CDR3 is made up of 15 amino acids. V lost 8 bases to trimming and J lost 1 base, with 14 bases between them. CDR1 is MGHDK and CDR2 is SYGVNS in the germline V gene. The CDR3 protein is CASSRAGGTNEKLFF. CDR3 in DNA: TGTGCCAGCTCGCGTGCGGGGGGAACTAATGAAAAACTGTTTTTT. The full variable domain, its missing parts supplied by reference TRBV25-1 and TRBJ1-4, is EADIYQTPRYLVIGTGKKITLECSQTMGHDKMYWYQQDPGMELHLIHYSYGVNSTEKGDLSSESTVSRIRTEHFPLTLESARPSHTSQYLCASSRAGGTNEKLFFGSGTQLSVL.

The chain joins TRBV5-4 to TRBJ2-1; 11 bases line up with TRBD2. J lost 7 bases, V lost 5 bases, and 8 bases had no gene match. This CDR3 region has 15 residues. Germline V gene data show CDR1 as SGHNT and CDR2 as YYREEE (reference sequence). CDR3 bases: TGTGCCAGCAGTGAGGGACTAGCGGAGAGGAATGAGCAGTTCTTC. Translation gives CASSEGLAERNEQFF.

CDR3 DNA sequence: TGTGCCAGCAGCCAGGGGAGCGGGCCCTCCTACGAGCAGTACTTC. Its translation: CASSQGSGPSYEQYF. The V call is TRBV16, the J call TRBJ2-7, with a weak D call TRBD2 (6 bases). V was clipped by 3 bases and J by 0 bases, with 12 bases between them. This CDR3 region has 15 residues. Germline V gene sequence: CDR1 KGHSY, CDR2 FQNENV.

This clone was picked up one time. The rearrangement joins TRBV6-5 to TRBJ1-1, with TRBD1 matching 7 bases. The J segment lost 6 bases and the V segment lost 1 base, leaving 8 bases of the junction unmatched. Germline-derived CDR1 and CDR2 are MNHEY and SVGAGI. This CDR3 has 15 amino acids. CDR3 protein: CASSYFSTGRAEAFF. CDR3 in DNA: TGTGCCAGCAGTTACTTCTCGACAGGGCGGGCTGAAGCTTTCTTT.

The CDR3 DNA follows: TGTGCCAGCAGTTCCCATGGGGGCCCCTACGAGCAGTACTTC. Translating gives CASSSHGGPYEQYF. This sequence joins TRBV7-2 and TRBJ2-7; D might be TRBD1 (6 bases). The germline V and J ends were trimmed by 6 bases and 2 bases, with 14 bases remaining between them. From germline, CDR1 is SGHTA and CDR2 FQGNSA. This CDR3 is 14 amino acids long.

V and J are TRBV7-3 and TRBJ2-1; TRBD2 agrees at 7 bases. CDR1 and CDR2 (germline): SGHTA, FQGTGA. The CDR3 has 15 amino acids. Unmatched junction bases numbered 8, after V lost 5 bases and J lost 4 bases. CDR3 sequence reads: CASSPGGSTYNEQFF. CDR3 DNA: TGTGCCAGCAGCCCCGGCGGGAGTACATACAATGAGCAGTTCTTC.

The V and J genes are TRBV5-6 and TRBJ1-5, with TRBD1 matching 7 bases. CDR1 is SGHDT, CDR2 YYEEEE, per germline. J gave up 4 bases and V 3 bases, and 7 bases lay outside the gene matches. This CDR3 has 15 amino acids. The CDR3 sequence is CASSSGTVQNQPQHF. CDR3 DNA: TGTGCCAGCAGCTCCGGGACAGTGCAAAATCAGCCCCAGCATTTT.

The table lists this clone with a count of one. The chain uses TRBV6-1 and TRBJ2-2; 9 positions match TRBD2. V trimming: 3 bases; J trimming: 5 bases; junction bases outside the gene matches: 7. CDR1 and CDR2 from the germline V gene are MNHNS and SASEGT. The length of the CDR3 is 16 residues. The CDR3 DNA is TGTGCCAGCAGTGACCAACAGCGGGAGGAAACCGGGGAGCTGTTTTTT. It is translated as CASSDQQREETGELFF.

This chain connects TRBV24-1 to TRBJ2-5, with a tentative D call TRBD2 (5 bases). The V gene's germline CDR1 is KGHDR and CDR2 SFDVKD. This CDR3 has 15 amino acids. V lost 9 bases, J lost 1 base, and 17 bases lay in between. The CDR3 protein is CATPTMTGTQETQYF. CDR3 DNA: TGTGCCACCCCCACCATGACGGGAACCCAAGAGACCCAGTACTTC.

This chain uses TRBV15 with TRBJ1-4, with TRBD1 matching 8 bases. Trimming removed 0 bases from V and 6 bases from J; junction bases left unmatched: 6. CDR3 size: 16 residues. CDR1 is LNHNV, CDR2 YYDKDF, per germline (reference sequence). CDR3 loop: CATSRDPNRGYEKLFF. The CDR3, as DNA: TGTGCCACCAGCAGAGATCCGAACAGGGGGTATGAAAAACTGTTTTTT.

V is TRBV5-6 and J is TRBJ2-7; TRBD2 aligns across 9 bases. This CDR3 is 15 amino acids long. The germline V gene has CDR1 SGHDT and CDR2 YYEEEE. V shed 1 base, J shed 6 bases, and the junction held 8 bases outside the gene matches. In nucleotides, the CDR3 is TGTGCCAGCAGCTTGAGTCTAAGACTAGCGGCCGAGCAGTACTTC. Translating it yields CASSLSLRLAAEQYF.

This clone was detected only a few times. The gene calls are TRBV11-3 and TRBJ1-1; no firm D call. The V end lost 5 bases, the J end lost 4 bases, and 11 bases lay between the germline ends. Germline V gives CDR1 SGHNT, CDR2 YENEEA. CDR3 length equals 13 residues. CDR3 protein: CASSPEGTTEAFF. As DNA, the CDR3 is TGTGCCAGCAGCCCCGAGGGTACCACTGAAGCTTTCTTT.

In DNA form, the CDR3 reads TGTGCCAGCAGTTCCTTGGGACAGACTAATGAAAAACTGTTTTTT. Its translation is CASSSLGQTNEKLFF. J is TRBJ1-4 and V is TRBV2; 7 positions match TRBD1. Germline values: CDR1 SNHLY, CDR2 FYNNEI. This CDR3 contains 15 residues. J gave up 2 bases and V 5 bases, and 5 bases lay outside the gene matches. The complete variable domain, with remaining parts taken from reference TRBV2 and TRBJ1-4, reads EPEVTQTPSHQVTQMGQEVILRCVPISNHLYFYWYRQILGQKVEFLVSFYNNEISEKSEIFDDQFSVERPDGSNFTLKIRSTKLEDSAMYFCASSSLGQTNEKLFFGSGTQLSVL.

The genes are TRBV19 and TRBJ1-2; 8 bases map to TRBD1. J was trimmed by 8 bases and V by 4 bases; bases with no gene match: 9. Germline values: CDR1 LNHDA, CDR2 SQIVND (reference sequence). The CDR3 has 14 residues. The CDR3 reads CASSTQWTGKGYTF. Here the CDR3 DNA reads TGTGCCAGTAGTACCCAATGGACAGGGAAGGGCTACACCTTC.

This chain uses TRBV5-4 with TRBJ2-7; 8 positions match TRBD1. Germline CDR1 and CDR2: SGHNT and YYREEE (reference sequence). The CDR3 loop spans 15 amino acids. Trimming took 3 bases from V and 3 from J; bases not matched to a gene: 8. Here the CDR3 DNA reads TGTGCCAGCAGCTATACGGGACAGGTCGACTACGAGCAGTACTTC. It encodes CASSYTGQVDYEQYF.

The rearrangement links TRBV5-1 to TRBJ2-6, with a weak D call TRBD2 (5 bases). The germline gives CDR1 SGHRS, CDR2 YFSETQ. CDR3 length: 20 amino acids. Trimming shortened V by 2 bases and J by 0 bases, and 21 bases separated the two germline ends. The CDR3: CASSFGPQRPGSSGANVLTF. CDR3 DNA sequence: TGCGCCAGCAGCTTTGGGCCCCAAAGGCCGGGATCCTCTGGGGCCAACGTCCTGACTTTC.

The rearrangement joins TRBV4-3 to TRBJ1-1; no firm D call. With 4 bases removed from V and 4 bases from J, the gap between germline ends came to 16 bases. Per germline, CDR1 LGHNA and CDR2 YSLEER. This CDR3 is 15 amino acids long. The CDR3 DNA is TGCGCCAGCAGCCCGGTATACCCGGGGAGCACTGAAGCTTTCTTT. It is translated as CASSPVYPGSTEAFF.

This chain joins TRBV3-1 (or the pseudogene TRBV3-2) and TRBJ2-5, with D possibly matching TRBD1 (7 bases). This CDR3 spans 15 amino acids. Germline values: CDR1 LGHDT, CDR2 YNNKEL (reference sequence). Between the trimmed V and J ends, which lost 0 bases and 5 bases, there was a span of 13 bases. In DNA, the CDR3 is TGTGCCAGCAGCCAAGAGGCAGGGGGGTTTGAGACCCAGTACTTC. This translates into CASSQEAGGFETQYF.

This clone was observed once. The chain has TRBV7-9 and TRBJ1-2; the match to TRBD1 covers 8 bases. The V and J ends lost 1 base and 5 bases, in that order; junction bases with no gene match: 9. Looked up from germline, CDR1 is SEHNR and CDR2 is FQNEAQ (reference sequence). The CDR3 length is 16 residues. This CDR3 is CASSLGGDRRTYGYTF. The DNA of the CDR3 is TGTGCCAGCAGCTTAGGGGGGGACAGGCGTACTTATGGCTACACCTTC.

Only a few counts were recorded for this clone. The chain links TRBV10-1 to TRBJ1-1; 7 bases fit TRBD1. The CDR3 loop spans 13 amino acids. CDR1 WNHNN and CDR2 SYGVQD come from the germline V gene (reference sequence). Trimming at V came to 6 bases and at J to 5 bases, leaving 6 bases not matched to a gene. The CDR3 DNA is TGCGCCAGCAGGGAGGGGGCGAAGACTGAAGCTTTCTTT. Protein product: CASREGAKTEAFF.

This sequence joins TRBV18 and TRBJ1-1; D gene ambiguous. This CDR3 spans 15 amino acids. From germline, CDR1 is KGHSH and CDR2 LQKENI. V was pared by 2 bases and J by 1 base, with 11 bases between. CDR3 in DNA: TGTGCCAGCTCACCAGAAGGTGGGCCGAACACTGAAGCTTTCTTT. As protein: CASSPEGGPNTEAFF.

J is TRBJ1-5 and V is TRBV12-5, with TRBD1 as a possible D gene (5 bases). V dropped 3 bases and J dropped 4 bases, with 7 bases sitting between them. Germline-derived CDR1 and CDR2 are LGHNT and FRNRAP. The CDR3 is 13 amino acids. Written as DNA, the CDR3 is TGTGCTAGTGGTTTTGGGGGGAATCAGCCCCAGCATTTT. Protein product: CASGFGGNQPQHF.

The gene calls are TRBV12-3 or TRBV12-4 and TRBJ1-5; 9 bases line up with TRBD1. The CDR3 covers 13 residues. Trimming removed 6 bases from V and 6 bases from J; junction bases left unmatched: 3. The CDR3 bases are TGTGCCAGCAGGGGGACAGGGAGTCAGCCCCAGCATTTT. It codes for CASRGTGSQPQHF.